Listed below are T cell receptor beta chains from one sample, sequenced in a study of blood T cell repertoires in COVID-19. Data came from immunoSEQ multiplex PCR; TCRdb stores just in-frame clones and leaves some out. Counted here are some 300,000 clones, roughly 84% occurring once; the ten biggest clones make up about 0.93%. The sequencing sample was made of PBMCs or T cells enriched from blood (not recorded which). The receptors originated from a woman aged 30 to 39 who had recovered from COVID-19. Both conserved end residues are part of each CDR3. D genes are given only for firm matches. Clone size is given for some rows only: seen once, a few or many times, or a class if the clone is expanded.

d_call clone_size cdr3_length j_call v_call cdr3_aa cdr3_nt
TRBD1 - 14 TRBJ1-5 TRBV19 CASIGTGGGQPQHF TGTGCCAGTATAGGGACAGGGGGCGGTCAGCCCCAGCATTTT
- few 13 TRBJ1-5 TRBV12-3/TRBV12-4 CASSYAGNQPQHF TGTGCCAGCAGCTATGCTGGCAATCAGCCCCAGCATTTT
- once 15 TRBJ1-2 TRBV28 CATPGRGVDNYGYTF TGTGCCACCCCTGGGCGCGGGGTTGATAACTATGGCTACACCTTC
- - 15 TRBJ1-4 TRBV5-8 CASSTPPQGGEKLFF TGTGCCAGCTCAACCCCTCCACAGGGTGGAGAAAAACTGTTTTTT
- few 15 TRBJ2-2 TRBV5-1 CASSLAGDSTGELFF TGCGCCAGCAGCTTGGCAGGCGATAGCACCGGGGAGCTGTTTTTT
- once 14 TRBJ1-1 TRBV18 CASSLTEMNTEAFF TGTGCCAGCTCACTGACGGAGATGAACACTGAAGCTTTCTTT
- - 15 TRBJ1-2 TRBV5-1 CASSLVPAGNYGYTF TGCGCCAGCAGCTTGGTCCCCGCAGGGAATTATGGCTACACCTTC
TRBD1 - 13 TRBJ1-5 TRBV6-7 CASSTEGGQPQHF TGTGCCAGCAGTACCGAAGGGGGCCAGCCCCAGCATTTT
- once 15 TRBJ1-1 TRBV5-5 CASSHNRVRGTEAFF TGTGCCAGCAGCCACAACAGGGTCCGGGGCACTGAAGCTTTCTTT
- - 11 TRBJ2-7 TRBV30 CAWSGGYEQYF TGTGCCTGGAGTGGAGGCTACGAGCAGTACTTC
- once 15 TRBJ1-2 TRBV5-5 CASSLEVAARYGYTF TGTGCCAGCAGCTTGGAAGTGGCGGCCCGCTATGGCTACACCTTC
- - 11 TRBJ1-4 TRBV25-1 CASSEGEKLFF TGTGCCAGCAGTGAGGGCGAAAAACTGTTTTTT
TRBD2 - 14 TRBJ2-7 TRBV29-1 CSVELRGEPYEQYF TGCAGCGTTGAACTCCGGGGGGAACCCTACGAGCAGTACTTC
TRBD2 - 16 TRBJ2-3 TRBV12-5 CASGTGTSGSTDTQYF TGTGCTAGTGGCACCGGGACTAGCGGTAGCACAGATACGCAGTATTTT
TRBD2 - 17 TRBJ2-2 TRBV5-4 CASSPGLAGANTGELFF TGTGCCAGCAGCCCAGGACTAGCGGGGGCGAACACCGGGGAGCTGTTTTTT
- - 14 TRBJ2-7 TRBV3-1/TRBV3-2 CASSQDVRGTRQYF TGTGCCAGCAGCCAAGATGTTCGGGGGACGCGGCAGTACTTC
- - 15 TRBJ1-1 TRBV5-1 CASSLMTGQNTEAFF TGCGCCAGCAGCTTGATGACAGGCCAGAACACTGAAGCTTTCTTT
TRBD2 - 16 TRBJ2-3 TRBV9 CASSGRTSGSTDTQYF TGTGCCAGCAGCGGAAGGACTAGCGGCTCCACAGATACGCAGTATTTT
- - 13 TRBJ1-3 TRBV5-8 CASSSLSGNTIYF TGTGCCAGCAGCTCTCTCTCTGGAAACACCATATATTTT
- once 13 TRBJ2-5 TRBV20-1 CSASEARQETQYF TGCAGTGCTAGTGAGGCCAGACAAGAGACCCAGTACTTC
TRBD1 - 16 TRBJ1-6 TRBV6-5 CASSYSSKGANSPLHF TGTGCCAGCAGTTACTCGAGTAAGGGGGCTAATTCACCCCTCCACTTT
- once 13 TRBJ1-1 TRBV7-9 CAVGTGMNTEAFF TGTGCCGTAGGCACGGGGATGAACACTGAAGCTTTCTTT
- - 14 TRBJ2-7 TRBV10-1 CASSLGQGHHKQYF TGCGCCAGCAGTCTGGGGCAGGGGCACCACAAGCAGTACTTC
- few 14 TRBJ1-1 TRBV6-5 CASTNGRRDTEAFF TGTGCCAGCACCAATGGTAGGCGGGACACTGAAGCTTTCTTT
TRBD1 - 12 TRBJ1-6 TRBV5-1 CASSDRDGSLHF TGCGCCAGCAGCGACAGGGACGGGTCCCTCCACTTT
- - 16 TRBJ2-6 TRBV28 CASSSKGYSGANVLTF TGTGCCAGCAGTTCGAAGGGGTACTCTGGGGCCAACGTCCTGACTTTC
TRBD1 - 14 TRBJ2-7 TRBV11-2 CASSRDRDRYEQYF TGTGCCAGCAGCAGGGACAGAGATCGCTACGAGCAGTACTTC
- - 14 TRBJ1-1 TRBV28 CASSLLQGSTEAFF TGTGCCAGCAGTTTATTGCAGGGCTCCACTGAAGCTTTCTTT
- - 17 TRBJ2-5 TRBV27 CASSPSASGYLQETQYF TGTGCCAGCAGTCCCAGTGCTTCGGGGTACCTCCAAGAGACCCAGTACTTC
TRBD2 - 13 TRBJ2-2 TRBV12-3/TRBV12-4 CASSLAATGELFF TGTGCCAGCAGCCTAGCGGCCACCGGGGAGCTGTTTTTT
TRBD1 - 14 TRBJ1-6 TRBV10-3 CAITQGVGDSPLHF TGTGCCATCACCCAGGGGGTTGGGGATTCACCCCTCCACTTT
TRBD1 - 14 TRBJ1-1 TRBV28 CASRKQGENTEAFF TGTGCCAGCAGGAAGCAGGGGGAGAACACTGAAGCTTTCTTT
TRBD1 - 15 TRBJ2-2 TRBV20-1 CSASGPQGDIGELFF TGCAGTGCTAGTGGCCCACAGGGGGATATCGGGGAGCTGTTTTTT
- - 17 TRBJ2-3 TRBV7-8 CASSPMGPSRGTDTQYF TGTGCCAGCAGCCCGATGGGTCCTAGCAGAGGCACAGATACGCAGTATTTT
- - 15 TRBJ2-5 TRBV21-1 CASSCGQGALETQYF TGTGCCAGCAGTTGCGGACAGGGGGCCCTGGAGACCCAGTACTTC
- - 15 TRBJ2-7 TRBV11-2 CASSLVAGWRGEQYF TGTGCCAGCAGCTTAGTGGCAGGGTGGCGGGGCGAGCAGTACTTC
TRBD1 - 16 TRBJ1-6 TRBV18 CASSPRRGLVDSPLHF TGTGCCAGCTCACCGAGGAGGGGGCTGGTTGATTCACCCCTCCACTTT
TRBD1 - 16 TRBJ1-2 TRBV19 CASSAPRQGLTYGYTF TGTGCCAGTAGTGCCCCCCGACAGGGTCTGACCTATGGCTACACCTTC
- - 13 TRBJ1-2 TRBV12-3/TRBV12-4 CASSSELNYGYTF TGTGCCAGCAGCTCCGAGTTGAACTATGGCTACACCTTC
TRBD2 - 13 TRBJ2-1 TRBV12-3/TRBV12-4 CASRPTSGNEQFF TGTGCCAGCAGGCCCACTAGCGGCAATGAGCAGTTCTTC
- - 15 TRBJ1-5 TRBV9 CASSVDPGRNQPQHF TGTGCCAGCAGCGTAGATCCAGGGCGCAATCAGCCCCAGCATTTT
TRBD1 once 21 TRBJ1-2 TRBV10-1 CASSEWDRVQTTVASNYGYTF TGCGCCAGCAGTGAGTGGGACAGGGTACAAACCACTGTTGCGTCTAACTATGGCTACACCTTC
TRBD1 - 16 TRBJ1-6 TRBV7-6 CASSYRTGQGNSPLHF TGTGCCAGCAGCTATAGGACGGGACAGGGGAATTCACCCCTCCACTTT
- - 14 TRBJ1-5 TRBV10-3 CAISESGSNQPQHF TGTGCCATCAGTGAGTCCGGGTCCAATCAGCCCCAGCATTTT
- - 13 TRBJ1-5 TRBV6-2/TRBV6-3 CASSTQDNQPQHF TGTGCCAGCAGCACTCAAGATAATCAGCCCCAGCATTTT
TRBD2 - 15 TRBJ2-5 TRBV5-1 CASSLAPSGQETQYF TGCGCCAGCAGCTTGGCCCCTAGCGGGCAAGAGACCCAGTACTTC
- - 12 TRBJ1-2 TRBV2 CASSWEPDGYTF TGTGCCAGCAGCTGGGAGCCGGATGGCTACACCTTC
TRBD1 - 17 TRBJ1-1 TRBV28 CASRSDWDRGGGTEAFF TGTGCCAGCAGATCCGACTGGGACAGGGGAGGGGGAACTGAAGCTTTCTTT
TRBD2 - 16 TRBJ2-1 TRBV11-1 CASSLGLSGAYNEQFF TGTGCCAGCAGCTTAGGTCTGAGCGGGGCCTACAATGAGCAGTTCTTC
- once 14 TRBJ2-7 TRBV2 CASSTGTGTYEQYF TGTGCCAGCAGTACAGGGACGGGGACCTACGAGCAGTACTTC
- - 15 TRBJ1-5 TRBV28 CASNYWPGKNQPQHF TGTGCCAGCAACTATTGGCCAGGGAAGAATCAGCCCCAGCATTTT
TRBD1 - 14 TRBJ1-6 TRBV7-9 CASSLTDRFSPLHF TGTGCCAGCAGCTTAACGGACAGGTTTTCACCCCTCCACTTT
TRBD1 - 14 TRBJ2-1 TRBV6-4 CASSRDREATGQFF TGTGCCAGCAGTAGGGACAGGGAGGCTACTGGGCAGTTCTTC
TRBD1 - 14 TRBJ1-1 TRBV3-1/TRBV3-2 CASREQGADTEAFF TGTGCCAGCAGAGAACAGGGGGCTGACACTGAAGCTTTCTTT
TRBD1 few 18 TRBJ1-3 TRBV30 CAWRGPWGTEGSGNTIYF TGTGCCTGGAGGGGCCCTTGGGGGACAGAAGGCTCTGGAAACACCATATATTTT
- - 11 TRBJ1-2 TRBV5-1 CASSFGGVDTF TGCGCCAGCAGCTTTGGGGGCGTCGACACCTTC
- once 14 TRBJ1-6 TRBV3-1/TRBV3-2 CASTLSGRGSPLHF TGTGCCAGCACCCTCTCAGGGAGGGGTTCACCCCTCCACTTT
- - 14 TRBJ1-1 TRBV6-5 CASRPGGANTEAFF TGTGCCAGCCGGCCCGGAGGGGCGAACACTGAAGCTTTCTTT
TRBD1 - 15 TRBJ2-7 TRBV6-5 CASSVGQGANYEQYF TGTGCCAGCAGCGTGGGACAGGGGGCAAATTACGAGCAGTACTTC